Listed below are T cell receptor beta chains from one sample, sequenced in a study of shared clonotypes between healthy human individuals. Sequenced by immunoSEQ multiplex PCR; TCRdb stores in-frame clones only, minus some. The sample yields some 1,600,000 clones, 95% to 99% seen once. Material for sequencing was naive CD4+ T cells sorted from blood. These receptors originate from a man aged 30 to 39 in good health. Each CDR3 is given with its conserved first and last residue. The order of the fields is V gene, J gene, clone size, D gene, CDR3 DNA, CDR3 protein. The D gene is left open where the match is weak. Clone sizes are given selectively: once, few, many, or a class where the clone is expanded.

>TRBV15|TRBJ2-5|.|.
TGTGCCACCAGCAGGTTGAGTGGCACACAAGAGACCCAGTACTTC
CATSRLSGTQETQYF
>TRBV19|TRBJ2-5|.|.
TGTGCCAGTAGTATTGTCCCAGGGACCGCCCCAGAGACCCAGTACTTC
CASSIVPGTAPETQYF
>TRBV7-9|TRBJ1-3|once|.
TGTGCCAGCAGCCCGTTACAGGGAGTTGGAAACACCATATATTTT
CASSPLQGVGNTIYF
>TRBV2|TRBJ2-7|.|TRBD2
TGTGCCAGCACACTAGCGGGACCCCCGGCCTACGAGCAGTACTTC
CASTLAGPPAYEQYF
>TRBV30|TRBJ2-2|.|TRBD2
TGTGCCTGGAACCGACTAGCGGGAGGGCCCGGGGAGCTGTTTTTT
CAWNRLAGGPGELFF
>TRBV7-2|TRBJ1-5|.|.
TGTGCCAGCAGCTTAAATGTCAGGGCCTATAGCAATCAGCCCCAGCATTTT
CASSLNVRAYSNQPQHF
>TRBV28|TRBJ2-7|.|.
TGTGCCAGCAGTGAAACCGGGACTTCCTCCTACGAGCAGTACTTC
CASSETGTSSYEQYF
>TRBV5-5|TRBJ2-7|.|.
TGTGCCAGCAGAAGCTTCAGTGGGGCCTACGAGCAGTACTTC
CASRSFSGAYEQYF
>TRBV7-8|TRBJ2-7|.|.
TGTGCCAGCAGCTACCCCGGGCTTACAAGCTACGAGCAGTACTTC
CASSYPGLTSYEQYF
>TRBV25-1|TRBJ2-3|.|TRBD1
TGTGCCAGCGAGGGACAGTTAAGCACAGATACGCAGTATTTT
CASEGQLSTDTQYF
>TRBV2|TRBJ2-1|.|.
TGTGCCAGCAGTGAAGTTCTGTGGAGCTCCTACAATGAGCAGTTCTTC
CASSEVLWSSYNEQFF
>TRBV18|TRBJ2-5|.|.
TGTGCCAGCTCACCCCTAGACGATTGGGAGACCCAGTACTTC
CASSPLDDWETQYF
>TRBV25-1|TRBJ2-7|.|.
TGTGCCAGCAGTGACGGCGGGGTGTCCTACGAGCAGTACTTC
CASSDGGVSYEQYF
>TRBV11-3|TRBJ2-3|.|TRBD1
TGTGCCAGCAGCTCTACGGGACAGGGAGTAGATACGCAGTATTTT
CASSSTGQGVDTQYF
>TRBV10-2|TRBJ2-5|.|TRBD1
TGCGCCAGCAGTGAGAGGGACAGGGGGGAGACCCAGTACTTC
CASSERDRGETQYF
>TRBV19|TRBJ1-5|once|.
TGTGCCAGTAGACTGGACATTCTCAATCAGCCCCAGCATTTT
CASRLDILNQPQHF
>TRBV2|TRBJ2-1|.|TRBD2
TGTGCCAAACCAGCCGGGACTAGAAATGAGCAGTTCTTC
CAKPAGTRNEQFF
>TRBV5-1|TRBJ2-7|.|.
TGCGCCAGCAGCAAGACCGGGACTTCTAACTACGAGCAGTACTTC
CASSKTGTSNYEQYF
>TRBV18|TRBJ2-1|.|.
TGTGCCAGCTCACCACTCGCCGCCTACAATGAGCAGTTCTTC
CASSPLAAYNEQFF
>TRBV11-3|TRBJ2-1|.|TRBD2
TGTGCCAGCAGCTTAGGGGGACTAACCTCATACAATGAGCAGTTCTTC
CASSLGGLTSYNEQFF
>TRBV18|TRBJ2-2|.|TRBD1
TGTGCCAGCTCCAGAAATACAGGGGATGACGGGGAGCTGTTTTTT
CASSRNTGDDGELFF
>TRBV6-9|TRBJ2-2|once|.
TGTGCCAGCAAGACAGGGAACACCGGGGAGCTGTTTTTT
CASKTGNTGELFF
>TRBV7-2|TRBJ1-5|.|.
TGTGCCAGCAGCGTTCAGGGTGATCAGCCCCAGCATTTT
CASSVQGDQPQHF